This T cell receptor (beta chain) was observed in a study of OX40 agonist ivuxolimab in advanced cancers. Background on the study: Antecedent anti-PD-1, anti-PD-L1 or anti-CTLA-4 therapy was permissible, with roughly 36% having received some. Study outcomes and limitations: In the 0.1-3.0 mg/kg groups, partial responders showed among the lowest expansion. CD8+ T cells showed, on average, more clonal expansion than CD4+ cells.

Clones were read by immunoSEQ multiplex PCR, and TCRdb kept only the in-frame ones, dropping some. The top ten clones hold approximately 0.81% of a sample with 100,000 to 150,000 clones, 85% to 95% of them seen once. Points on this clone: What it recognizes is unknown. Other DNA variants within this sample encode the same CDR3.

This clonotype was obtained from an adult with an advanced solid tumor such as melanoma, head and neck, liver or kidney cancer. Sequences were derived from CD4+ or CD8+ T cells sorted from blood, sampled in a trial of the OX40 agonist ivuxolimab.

CDR3 loop: CASSLRQGGTEAFF. CDR3 coding DNA: TGTGCCAGCAGTCTAAGACAGGGAGGGACTGAAGCTTTCTTT. This chain links TRBV28 with TRBJ1-1; 7 bases are shared with TRBD1. The CDR3 runs 14 residues. After removal of 5 bases from V and 5 bases from J, the junction contained 8 bases not matched to a gene. Germline V CDR1 and CDR2: MDHEN, SYDVKM. Together with reference TRBV28 and TRBJ1-1, the CDR3 gives the full variable domain: DVKVTQSSRYLVKRTGEKVFLECVQDMDHENMFWYRQDPGLGLRLIYFSYDVKMKEKGDIPEGYSVSREKKERFSLILESASTNQTSMYLCASSLRQGGTEAFFGQGTRLTVV.